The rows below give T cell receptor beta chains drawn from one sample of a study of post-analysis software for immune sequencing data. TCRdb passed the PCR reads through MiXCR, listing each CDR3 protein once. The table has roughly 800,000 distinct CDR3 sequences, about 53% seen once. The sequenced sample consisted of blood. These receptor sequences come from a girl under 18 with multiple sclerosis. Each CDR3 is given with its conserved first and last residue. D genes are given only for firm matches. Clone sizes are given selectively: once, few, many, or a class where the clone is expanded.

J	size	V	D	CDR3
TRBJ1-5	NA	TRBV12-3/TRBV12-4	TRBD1	CASSKTGQNSNQPQHF
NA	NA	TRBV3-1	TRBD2	CASSQSSQLAGVSNEQYF
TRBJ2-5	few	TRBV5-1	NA	CASSRVIEETQYF
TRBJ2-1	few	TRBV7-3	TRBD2	CASSSSRLAGNEQFF
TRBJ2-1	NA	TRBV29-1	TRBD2	CSADTSGRARRDEQFF
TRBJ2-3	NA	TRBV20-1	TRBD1	CSAAYSGQGADTQYF
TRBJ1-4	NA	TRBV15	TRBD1	CATSTSPTGGEKLFF
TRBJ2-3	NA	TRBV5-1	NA	CASTKGLARDTQYF
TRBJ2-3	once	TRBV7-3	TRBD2	CASSLGLAGGRGTDTQYF
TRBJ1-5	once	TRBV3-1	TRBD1	CASSQEWTGRNQPQHF
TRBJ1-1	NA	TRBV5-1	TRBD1	CASRPGSGTGGYTEAFF
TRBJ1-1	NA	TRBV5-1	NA	CASSLGGIMNTEAFF
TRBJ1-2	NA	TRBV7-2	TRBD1	CASNSGGGFGGRGYTF
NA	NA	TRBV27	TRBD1	CASRPGQASSYEQYF
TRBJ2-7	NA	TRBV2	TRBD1	CASRYKGAYEQYF
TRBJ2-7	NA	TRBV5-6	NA	CASSPRMVYEQYF
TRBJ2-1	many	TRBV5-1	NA	CASSLEASSYNEQFF
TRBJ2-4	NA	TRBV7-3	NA	CASSSRSGERKNIQYF
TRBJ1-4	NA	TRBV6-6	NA	CASSYPDQKLFF
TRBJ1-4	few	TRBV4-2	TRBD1	CASSQDAGGAGKKLFF
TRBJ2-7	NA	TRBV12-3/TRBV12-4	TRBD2	CASSFNPGTSTFEQYF
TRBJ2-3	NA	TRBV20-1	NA	CSAQTQITDTQYF
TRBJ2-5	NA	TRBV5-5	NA	CASSPVRGGKETQYF
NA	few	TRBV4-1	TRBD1	CASSRTTGLQTQYF
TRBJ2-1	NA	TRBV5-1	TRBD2	CASSRTSGRGFSYNEQFF
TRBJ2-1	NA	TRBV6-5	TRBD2	CASKEETSAYNEQFF
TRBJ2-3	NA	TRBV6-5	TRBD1	CASSYGQGATQYF
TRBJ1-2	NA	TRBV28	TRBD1	CASSLQGQGVWGYTF
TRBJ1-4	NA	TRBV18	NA	CASSRDHAQLGEKLFF
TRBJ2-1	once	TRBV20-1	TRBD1	CSARDPWARGLSNEQFF
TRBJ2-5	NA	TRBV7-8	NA	CASSSDGHQETQYF
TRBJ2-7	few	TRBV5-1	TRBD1	CASSLKGTGGYEQYF
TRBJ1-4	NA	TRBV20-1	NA	CSASRARGEKLFF